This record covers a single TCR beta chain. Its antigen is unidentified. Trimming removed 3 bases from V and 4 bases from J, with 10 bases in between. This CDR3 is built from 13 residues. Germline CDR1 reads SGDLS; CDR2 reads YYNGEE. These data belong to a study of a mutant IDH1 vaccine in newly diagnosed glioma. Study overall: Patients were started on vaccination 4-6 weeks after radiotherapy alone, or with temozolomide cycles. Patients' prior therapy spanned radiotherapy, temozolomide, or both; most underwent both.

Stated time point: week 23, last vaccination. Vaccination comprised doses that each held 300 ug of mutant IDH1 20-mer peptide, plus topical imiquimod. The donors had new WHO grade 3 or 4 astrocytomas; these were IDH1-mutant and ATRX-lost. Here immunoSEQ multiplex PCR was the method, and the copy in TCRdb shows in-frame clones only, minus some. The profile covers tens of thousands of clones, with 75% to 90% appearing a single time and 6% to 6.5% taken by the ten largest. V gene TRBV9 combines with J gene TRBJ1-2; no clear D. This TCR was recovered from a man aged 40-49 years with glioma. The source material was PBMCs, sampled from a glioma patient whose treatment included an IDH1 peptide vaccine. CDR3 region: CASSGEQLYGYTF. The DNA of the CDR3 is TGTGCCAGCAGCGGGGAACAGCTCTATGGCTACACCTTC. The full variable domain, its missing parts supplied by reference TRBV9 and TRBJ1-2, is DSGVTQTPKHLITATGQRVTLRCSPRSGDLSVYWYQQSLDQGLQFLIQYYNGEERAKGNILERFSAQQFPDLHSELNLSSLELGDSALYFCASSGEQLYGYTFGSGTRLTVV.